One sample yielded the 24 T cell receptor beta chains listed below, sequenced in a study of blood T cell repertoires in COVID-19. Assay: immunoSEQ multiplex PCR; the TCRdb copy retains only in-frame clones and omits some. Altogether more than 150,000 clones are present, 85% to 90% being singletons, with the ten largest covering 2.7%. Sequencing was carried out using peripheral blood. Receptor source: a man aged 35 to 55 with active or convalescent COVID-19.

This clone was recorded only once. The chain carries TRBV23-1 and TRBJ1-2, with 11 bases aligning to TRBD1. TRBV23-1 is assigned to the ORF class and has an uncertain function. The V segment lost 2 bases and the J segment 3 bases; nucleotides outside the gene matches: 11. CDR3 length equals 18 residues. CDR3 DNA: TGCGCCAGCAGTCAACCCGGGACAGGGGGACTTAAGCACTATGGCTACACCTTC. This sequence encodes CASSQPGTGGLKHYGYTF.

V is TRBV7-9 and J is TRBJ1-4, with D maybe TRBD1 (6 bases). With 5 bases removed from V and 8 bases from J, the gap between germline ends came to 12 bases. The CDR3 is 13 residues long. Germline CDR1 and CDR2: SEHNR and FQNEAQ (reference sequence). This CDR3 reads CASSPGTIEKLFF. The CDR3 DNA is TGTGCCAGCAGCCCTGGGACAATAGAAAAACTGTTTTTT. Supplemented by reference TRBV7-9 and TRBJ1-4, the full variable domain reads DTGVSQNPRHKITKRGQNVTFRCDPISEHNRLYWYRQTLGQGPEFLTYFQNEAQLEKSRLLSDRFSAERPKGSFSTLEIQRTEQGDSAMYLCASSPGTIEKLFFGSGTQLSVL.

The CDR3 DNA reads as TGCGCCAGCAGCCACTTGGGGGGGACCACAGATACGCAGTATTTT. Amino acid sequence: CASSHLGGTTDTQYF. V is TRBV4-3 and J is TRBJ2-3, with 7 bases lining up with TRBD2. CDR1 LGHNA and CDR2 YSLEER come from the germline V gene. The CDR3 sequence is 15 residues long. V was pared by 3 bases and J by 2 bases, with 5 bases of the junction left unmatched.

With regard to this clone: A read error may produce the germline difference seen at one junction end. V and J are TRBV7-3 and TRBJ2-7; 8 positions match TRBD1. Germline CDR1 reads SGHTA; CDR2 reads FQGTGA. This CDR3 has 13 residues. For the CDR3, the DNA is TGTGCCAGCAGCCAAGGACAGGGTTACGGGCAGTACTTC. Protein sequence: CASSQGQGYGQYF.

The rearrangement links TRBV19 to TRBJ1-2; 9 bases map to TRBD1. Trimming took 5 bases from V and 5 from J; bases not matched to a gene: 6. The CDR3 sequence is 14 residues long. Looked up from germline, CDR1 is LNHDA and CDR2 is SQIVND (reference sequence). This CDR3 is CASSHRTGDYGYTF. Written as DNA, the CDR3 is TGTGCCAGTAGTCACAGGACAGGGGATTATGGCTACACCTTC. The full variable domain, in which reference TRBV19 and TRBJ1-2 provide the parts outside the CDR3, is DGGITQSPKYLFRKEGQNVTLSCEQNLNHDAMYWYRQDPGQGLRLIYYSQIVNDFQKGDIAEGYSVSREKKESFPLTVTSAQKNPTAFYLCASSHRTGDYGYTFGSGTRLTVV.

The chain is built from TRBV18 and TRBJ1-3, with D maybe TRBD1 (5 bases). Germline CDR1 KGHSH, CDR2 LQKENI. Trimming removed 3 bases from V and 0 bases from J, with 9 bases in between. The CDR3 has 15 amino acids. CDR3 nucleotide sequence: TGTGCCAGCTCACCGGAGGGGACCTCTGGAAACACCATATATTTT. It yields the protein CASSPEGTSGNTIYF.

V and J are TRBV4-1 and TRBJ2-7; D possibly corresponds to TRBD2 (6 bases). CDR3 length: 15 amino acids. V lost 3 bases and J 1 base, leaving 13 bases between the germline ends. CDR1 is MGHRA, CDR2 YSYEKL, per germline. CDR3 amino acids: CASSHPGVGSYEQYF. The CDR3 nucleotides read TGCGCCAGCAGCCACCCGGGGGTAGGGTCCTACGAGCAGTACTTC.

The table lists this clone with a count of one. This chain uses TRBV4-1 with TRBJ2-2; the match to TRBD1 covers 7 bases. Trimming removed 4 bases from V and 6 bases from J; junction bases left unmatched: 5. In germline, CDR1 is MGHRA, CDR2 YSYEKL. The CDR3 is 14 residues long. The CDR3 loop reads CASSLDRDAGELFF. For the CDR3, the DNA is TGCGCCAGCAGCCTTGACAGGGACGCCGGGGAGCTGTTTTTT.

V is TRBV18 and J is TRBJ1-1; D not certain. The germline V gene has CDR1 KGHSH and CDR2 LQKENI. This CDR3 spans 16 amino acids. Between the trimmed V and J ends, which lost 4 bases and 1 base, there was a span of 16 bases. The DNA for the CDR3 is TGTGCCAGCTCACTTTTGGCGGGATCCGGGAACACTGAAGCTTTCTTT. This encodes CASSLLAGSGNTEAFF. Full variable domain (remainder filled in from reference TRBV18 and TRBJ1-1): NAGVMQNPRHLVRRRGQEARLRCSPMKGHSHVYWYRQLPEEGLKFMVYLQKENIIDESGMPKERFSAEFPKEGPSILRIQQVVRGDSAAYFCASSLLAGSGNTEAFFGQGTRLTVV.

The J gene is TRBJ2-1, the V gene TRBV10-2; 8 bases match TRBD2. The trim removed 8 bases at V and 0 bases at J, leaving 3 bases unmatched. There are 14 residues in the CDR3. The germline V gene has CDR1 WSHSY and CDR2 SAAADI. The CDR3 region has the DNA TGCGCCAGCCGCGGGGGGAGCTCCTACAATGAGCAGTTCTTC. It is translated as CASRGGSSYNEQFF.

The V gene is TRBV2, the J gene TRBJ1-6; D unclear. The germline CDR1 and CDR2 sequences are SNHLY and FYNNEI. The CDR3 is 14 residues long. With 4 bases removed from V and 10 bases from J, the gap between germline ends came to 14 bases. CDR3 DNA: TGTGCCAGCAGTGCCGGGTATACGTACTCACCCCTCCACTTT. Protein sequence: CASSAGYTYSPLHF. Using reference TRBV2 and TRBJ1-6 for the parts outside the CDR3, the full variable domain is EPEVTQTPSHQVTQMGQEVILRCVPISNHLYFYWYRQILGQKVEFLVSFYNNEISEKSEIFDDQFSVERPDGSNFTLKIRSTKLEDSAMYFCASSAGYTYSPLHFGNGTRLTVT.

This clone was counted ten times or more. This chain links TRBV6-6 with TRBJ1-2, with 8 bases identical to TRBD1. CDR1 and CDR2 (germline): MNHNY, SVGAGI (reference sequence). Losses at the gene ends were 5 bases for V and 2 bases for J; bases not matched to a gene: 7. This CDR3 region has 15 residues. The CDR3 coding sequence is TGTGCCAGCAGTACGAAGGACAGGGTAAACTATGGCTACACCTTC. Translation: CASSTKDRVNYGYTF.

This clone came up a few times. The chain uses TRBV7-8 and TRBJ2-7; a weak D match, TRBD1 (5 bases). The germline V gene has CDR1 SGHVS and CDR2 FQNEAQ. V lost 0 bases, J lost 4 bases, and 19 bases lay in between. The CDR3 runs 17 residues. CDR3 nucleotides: TGTGCCAGCAGCTTAGCGACCATTTACTCCGACAGATACGAGCAGTACTTC. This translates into CASSLATIYSDRYEQYF.

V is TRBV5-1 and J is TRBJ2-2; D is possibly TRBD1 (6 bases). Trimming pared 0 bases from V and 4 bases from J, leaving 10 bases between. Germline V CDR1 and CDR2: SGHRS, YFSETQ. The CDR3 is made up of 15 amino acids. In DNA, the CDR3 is TGCGCCAGCAGCTTGGGCAGGGGCGGCACCGGGGAGCTGTTTTTT. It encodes CASSLGRGGTGELFF.

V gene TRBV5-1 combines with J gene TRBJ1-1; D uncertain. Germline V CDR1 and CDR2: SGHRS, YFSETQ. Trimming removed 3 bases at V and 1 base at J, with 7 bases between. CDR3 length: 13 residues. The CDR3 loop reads CASSYPGNTEAFF. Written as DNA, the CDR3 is TGCGCCAGCAGCTACCCAGGGAACACTGAAGCTTTCTTT.

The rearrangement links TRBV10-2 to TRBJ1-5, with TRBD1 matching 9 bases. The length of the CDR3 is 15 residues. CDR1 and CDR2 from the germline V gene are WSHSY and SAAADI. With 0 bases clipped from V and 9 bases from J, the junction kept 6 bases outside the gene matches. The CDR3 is CASSESDRGVRPQHF. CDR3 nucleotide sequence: TGCGCCAGCAGTGAGTCTGACAGGGGGGTCCGGCCCCAGCATTTT.

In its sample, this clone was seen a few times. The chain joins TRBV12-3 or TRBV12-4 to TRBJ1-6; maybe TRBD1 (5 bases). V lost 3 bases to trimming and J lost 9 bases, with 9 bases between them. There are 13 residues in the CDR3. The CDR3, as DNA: TGTGCCAGCAGTTTCCGGGGGAGTTCACCCCTCCACTTT. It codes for CASSFRGSSPLHF.

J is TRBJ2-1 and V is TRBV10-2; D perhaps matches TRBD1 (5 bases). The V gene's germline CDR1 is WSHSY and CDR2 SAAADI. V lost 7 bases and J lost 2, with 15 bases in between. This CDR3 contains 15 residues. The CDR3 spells CASTIQVPPYNEQFF. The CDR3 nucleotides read TGCGCCAGCACTATACAGGTTCCACCCTACAATGAGCAGTTCTTC.

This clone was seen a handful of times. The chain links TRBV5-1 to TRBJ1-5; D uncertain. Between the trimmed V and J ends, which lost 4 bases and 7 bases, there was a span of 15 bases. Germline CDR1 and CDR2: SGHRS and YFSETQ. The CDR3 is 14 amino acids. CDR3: CASSQDMEGQPQHF. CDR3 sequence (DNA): TGCGCCAGCAGCCAAGACATGGAGGGCCAGCCCCAGCATTTT.

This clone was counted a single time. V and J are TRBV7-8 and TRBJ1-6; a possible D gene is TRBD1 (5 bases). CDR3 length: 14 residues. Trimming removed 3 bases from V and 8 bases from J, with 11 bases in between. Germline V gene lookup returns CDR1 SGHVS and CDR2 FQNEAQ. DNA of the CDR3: TGTGCCAGCAGCTTCTCCTCCAGGGATTCACCCCTCCACTTT. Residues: CASSFSSRDSPLHF. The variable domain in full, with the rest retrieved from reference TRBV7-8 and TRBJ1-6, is GAGVSQSPRYKVAKRGQDVALRCDPISGHVSLFWYQQALGQGPEFLTYFQNEAQLDKSGLPSDRFFAERPEGSVSTLKIQRTQQEDSAVYLCASSFSSRDSPLHFGNGTRLTVT.

CDR3 sequence (DNA): TGTGCCAGCAGAAGGACAGGGGGGAACTATGGCTACACCTTC. Protein sequence: CASRRTGGNYGYTF. J is TRBJ1-2 and V is TRBV7-9; TRBD1 matches at 10 bases. Germline V lookup: CDR1 SEHNR, CDR2 FQNEAQ (reference sequence). This CDR3 region has 14 residues. Germline trimming cut 6 bases from V and 2 bases from J; bases unmatched to any gene: 3.

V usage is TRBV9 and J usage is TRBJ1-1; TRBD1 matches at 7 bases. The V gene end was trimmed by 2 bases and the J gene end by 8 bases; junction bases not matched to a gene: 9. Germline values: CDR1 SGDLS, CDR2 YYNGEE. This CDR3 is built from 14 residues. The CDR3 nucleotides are TGTGCCAGCAGCGTCGGACAGTCCAGGGGGGAAGCTTTCTTT. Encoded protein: CASSVGQSRGEAFF.

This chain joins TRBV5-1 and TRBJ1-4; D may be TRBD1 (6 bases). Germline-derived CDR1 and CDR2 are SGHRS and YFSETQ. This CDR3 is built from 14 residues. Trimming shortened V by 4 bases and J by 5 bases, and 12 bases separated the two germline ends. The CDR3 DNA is TGCGCCAGCAGCCCAGGGGACGGGAATGAAAAACTGTTTTTT. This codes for CASSPGDGNEKLFF.

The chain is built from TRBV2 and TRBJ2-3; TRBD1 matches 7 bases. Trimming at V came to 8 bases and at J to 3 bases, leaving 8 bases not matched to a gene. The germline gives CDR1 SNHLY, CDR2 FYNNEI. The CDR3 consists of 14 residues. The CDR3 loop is CASVEDRDTDTQYF. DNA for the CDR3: TGTGCCAGCGTAGAAGACAGGGATACAGATACGCAGTATTTT.